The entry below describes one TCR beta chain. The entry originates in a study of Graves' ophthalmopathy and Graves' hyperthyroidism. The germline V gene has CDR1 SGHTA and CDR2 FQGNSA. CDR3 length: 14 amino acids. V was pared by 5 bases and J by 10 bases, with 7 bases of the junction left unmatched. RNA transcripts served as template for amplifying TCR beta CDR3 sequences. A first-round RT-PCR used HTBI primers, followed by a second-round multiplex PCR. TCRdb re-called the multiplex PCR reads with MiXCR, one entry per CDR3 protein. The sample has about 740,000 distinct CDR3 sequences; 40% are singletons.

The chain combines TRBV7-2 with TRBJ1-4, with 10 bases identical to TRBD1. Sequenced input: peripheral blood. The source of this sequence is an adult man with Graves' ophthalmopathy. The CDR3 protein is CASSRVGTGVKLFF. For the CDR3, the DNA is TGTGCCAGCAGCCGAGTCGGGACAGGGGTAAAACTGTTTTTT.